Listed here are 29 T cell receptor beta chains from one sample, sequenced in a study of control samples from healthy donors and cancer patients. Some clones are missing from TCRdb's copy, which holds only in-frame ones; the method was immunoSEQ multiplex PCR. The sample has 150,000 to 200,000 clones, roughly 88% seen once; the top ten hold about 5.3%. The specimen was blood. These receptors were collected from a woman aged 25 to 39 in good health.

The J gene is TRBJ1-4, the V gene TRBV7-9; possible D gene TRBD1, 6 bases. The CDR3 runs 14 residues. V gave up 2 bases and J gave up 8 bases, with 12 bases separating them. Germline CDR1 SEHNR, CDR2 FQNEAQ (reference sequence). The CDR3, as DNA: TGTGCCAGCAGCTTAAGGGGGGCAGGAGAAAAACTGTTTTTT. Residues: CASSLRGAGEKLFF. Full variable domain (outside the CDR3, taken from reference TRBV7-9 and TRBJ1-4): DTGVSQNPRHKITKRGQNVTFRCDPISEHNRLYWYRQTLGQGPEFLTYFQNEAQLEKSRLLSDRFSAERPKGSFSTLEIQRTEQGDSAMYLCASSLRGAGEKLFFGSGTQLSVL.

The chain uses TRBV27 and TRBJ1-2; TRBD1 is a possible D gene (6 bases). The CDR3 covers 18 residues. CDR1 MNHEY and CDR2 SMNVEV come from the germline V gene (reference sequence). V was pared by 3 bases and J by 5 bases, with 25 bases between. This CDR3 is CASSFTPGEGGQGYGYTF. In nucleotides, the CDR3 is TGTGCCAGCAGTTTCACTCCCGGGGAAGGGGGTCAGGGTTATGGCTACACCTTC.

This sequence joins TRBV7-9 and TRBJ1-1; TRBD1 aligns across 8 bases. The germline CDR1 and CDR2 sequences are SEHNR and FQNEAQ (reference sequence). V dropped 5 bases and J dropped 4; count of bases not matched to a gene: 6. CDR3 length: 14 amino acids. CDR3 loop: CASSPGTGGTEAFF. The CDR3 DNA reads as TGTGCCAGCAGCCCCGGCACAGGGGGCACTGAAGCTTTCTTT.

The chain recombines TRBV15 with TRBJ2-1; 7 bases align to TRBD1. This CDR3 contains 13 residues. Germline values: CDR1 LNHNV, CDR2 YYDKDF (reference sequence). V was clipped by 6 bases and J by 5 bases; unmatched bases: 4. CDR3 DNA: TGTGCCACCAGGGGGACAGATCACAATGAGCAGTTCTTC. It translates to CATRGTDHNEQFF.

This clone appeared a few times. The rearrangement joins TRBV5-1 to TRBJ1-2; D gene unclear. The CDR3 extends over 12 amino acids. The germline CDR1 and CDR2 sequences are SGHRS and YFSETQ. The V end lost 5 bases, the J end lost 4 bases, and 9 bases lay between the germline ends. CDR3 protein: CASRPDFYGYTF. The CDR3 DNA follows: TGCGCCAGCAGACCAGACTTCTATGGCTACACCTTC.

The chain joins TRBV28 to TRBJ2-5, with D maybe TRBD1 (6 bases). Trimming took off 8 bases at V and 4 bases at J, with 14 bases between the two ends. The CDR3 extends over 13 amino acids. Germline V gene data show CDR1 as MDHEN and CDR2 as SYDVKM. CDR3 nucleotide sequence: TGTGCCAGCTCCGTAGGGGGTCGAGAGACCCAGTACTTC. It codes for CASSVGGRETQYF.

This clone has a single count. This rearrangement joins TRBV5-6 to TRBJ2-7, with 15 bases lining up with TRBD2. J lost 7 bases, V lost 4 bases, and 6 bases had no gene match. This CDR3 has 15 amino acids. The germline CDR1 and CDR2 sequences are SGHDT and YYEEEE. CDR3 sequence reads: CASSTEGLAGGEQYV. The DNA for the CDR3 is TGTGCCAGCAGCACGGAGGGACTAGCGGGGGGTGAGCAGTACGTC.

The chain employs TRBV27 and TRBJ2-7, with no clear D. V was trimmed by 5 bases and J by 0 bases, leaving 17 bases between them. The CDR3 contains 16 residues. CDR1 and CDR2 from the germline V gene are MNHEY and SMNVEV (reference sequence). The CDR3, as DNA: TGTGCCAGCAGTACCGCACGTGGGCTTGGCTCCTACGAGCAGTACGTC. Amino acid sequence: CASSTARGLGSYEQYV.

The rearrangement joins TRBV4-1 to TRBJ1-1; D gene unclear. The CDR3 totals 15 residues. Germline V lookup: CDR1 MGHRA, CDR2 YSYEKL. V lost 4 bases to trimming and J lost 1 base, with 13 bases between them. The CDR3 coding sequence is TGCGCCAGCAGCCCCCGTGAGTCCACGAACACTGAAGCTTTCTTT. Translated: CASSPRESTNTEAFF.

The chain carries TRBV19 and TRBJ1-1, with TRBD1 as a possible D gene (5 bases). V was shortened by 6 bases and J by 0 bases, with 8 bases between the two germline ends. This CDR3 has 13 residues. The germline CDR1 and CDR2 sequences are LNHDA and SQIVND (reference sequence). The CDR3 DNA sequence: TGTGCCAGTAGCAACAGGTTGAACACTGAAGCTTTCTTT. This encodes CASSNRLNTEAFF.

The chain recombines TRBV4-1 with TRBJ2-1; TRBD1 aligns across 7 bases. The CDR3 runs 15 residues. The ends lost 0 bases at V and 10 bases at J; junction bases unmatched: 9. Germline CDR1 MGHRA, CDR2 YSYEKL. The CDR3 here is CASSQDTPGGREQFF. The CDR3 nucleotides are TGCGCCAGCAGCCAAGATACCCCAGGGGGTAGGGAGCAGTTCTTC.

This rearrangement joins TRBV5-1 to TRBJ2-2, with 7 positions matching TRBD1. The ends lost 0 bases at V and 7 bases at J; junction bases unmatched: 3. The CDR3 is made up of 14 amino acids. Germline assignment: CDR1 SGHRS and CDR2 YFSETQ. The CDR3 bases are TGCGCCAGCAGCTTGGACAGGGGCGACGGGGAGCTGTTTTTT. It is translated as CASSLDRGDGELFF.

The chain has TRBV10-3 and TRBJ2-7; D gene ambiguous. Germline V CDR1 and CDR2: ENHRY, SYGVKD. CDR3 length: 12 amino acids. V was trimmed by 8 bases and J by 1 base, leaving 9 bases between them. This chain's CDR3 is CAISDISYEQYF. CDR3 coding DNA: TGTGCCATCTCAGACATATCCTACGAGCAGTACTTC.

This clone has just one count. The chain uses TRBV28 and TRBJ2-6; D ambiguous. Per germline, CDR1 MDHEN and CDR2 SYDVKM. The CDR3 covers 14 residues. With 6 bases removed from V and 5 bases from J, the gap between germline ends came to 11 bases. For the CDR3, the DNA is TGTGCCAGCAGGGAAACGGGCTGGGCCAACGTCCTGACTTTC. Protein: CASRETGWANVLTF.

The chain has TRBV4-1 and TRBJ1-6, with D perhaps TRBD1 (5 bases). Trimming removed 4 bases at V and 8 bases at J, with 15 bases between. Looked up from germline, CDR1 is MGHRA and CDR2 is YSYEKL. The CDR3 runs to 15 residues. As DNA, the CDR3 is TGCGCCAGCAGCCCGAGGGACCGGGCGGATTCACCCCTCCACTTT. As protein: CASSPRDRADSPLHF.

The rearrangement joins TRBV4-2 to TRBJ1-2; D is uncertain. The CDR3 consists of 16 residues. Germline assignment: CDR1 LGHNA and CDR2 YNFKEQ. V shed 0 bases and J shed 8 bases, with 19 bases lying between them. The CDR3 loop is CASSQDLGTDGGGYTF. The CDR3 bases are TGTGCCAGCAGCCAAGATCTTGGAACGGACGGAGGGGGCTACACCTTC.

This chain connects TRBV7-9 to TRBJ2-7; D might be TRBD1 (6 bases). The V and J ends lost 5 bases and 5 bases respectively, with 16 bases between them. This CDR3 has 14 residues. Germline V CDR1 and CDR2: SEHNR, FQNEAQ (reference sequence). The CDR3 region is CASSLGNRADEQYF. The DNA for the CDR3 is TGTGCCAGCAGCCTAGGCAACAGGGCGGACGAGCAGTACTTC.

V gene TRBV12-3 or TRBV12-4 combines with J gene TRBJ2-3, with no clear D. The CDR3 length is 13 residues. V lost 3 bases, J lost 4 bases, and 8 bases lay in between. The CDR3 nucleotides read TGTGCCAGCAGTTTCGGTGGGGCAGATACGCAGTATTTT. This encodes CASSFGGADTQYF.

The V call is TRBV2, the J call TRBJ1-5, with 8 nucleotides matching TRBD1. The CDR3 length is 15 residues. Trimming at V came to 4 bases and at J to 5 bases, leaving 7 bases not matched to a gene. Per the germline V gene, CDR1 is SNHLY and CDR2 is FYNNEI. CDR3 in DNA: TGTGCCAGCAGTGGACGGACAGGGCTAGATCAGCCCCAGCATTTT. Protein product: CASSGRTGLDQPQHF.

The CDR3 reads CASSLQGLAGGDTQYF. CDR3 nucleotides: TGTGCCAGCAGTCTCCAAGGACTAGCGGGCGGCGATACGCAGTATTTT. The V gene is TRBV27, the J gene TRBJ2-3; TRBD2 agrees at 11 bases. Germline CDR1 is MNHEY and CDR2 is SMNVEV (reference sequence). This CDR3 region has 16 residues. V gave up 5 bases and J gave up 6 bases; unmatched junction bases: 10.

The rearrangement uses TRBV10-3 and TRBJ1-5; a possible D gene is TRBD1 (6 bases). This CDR3 contains 17 residues. With 9 bases removed from V and 0 bases from J, the gap between germline ends came to 21 bases. From germline, CDR1 is ENHRY and CDR2 SYGVKD. The CDR3 loop is CAMAPRDTLYSNQPQHF. The CDR3 DNA follows: TGTGCCATGGCACCCCGGGACACCCTTTATAGCAATCAGCCCCAGCATTTT.

At least ten counts were recorded for this clone. V gene TRBV14 combines with J gene TRBJ1-1, with 8 bases fitting TRBD1. Per the germline V gene, CDR1 is SGHDN and CDR2 is FVKESK. The CDR3 length is 15 residues. V lost 4 bases to trimming and J lost 3 bases; unmatched junction nucleotides: 7. CDR3 coding DNA: TGTGCCAGCAGCCCTCGGACAGGGTGGGACACTGAAGCTTTCTTT. Translating it yields CASSPRTGWDTEAFF.

This clone showed up just once. This chain joins TRBV7-2 and TRBJ2-1; 8 positions agree with TRBD2. V was pared by 5 bases and J by 7 bases, with 10 bases of the junction left unmatched. Germline loops: CDR1 SGHTA, CDR2 FQGNSA. The CDR3 extends over 15 amino acids. CDR3 loop: CASSPPSGPRNEQFF. In nucleotides, the CDR3 is TGTGCCAGCAGCCCCCCTAGCGGGCCGAGGAATGAGCAGTTCTTC.

The chain joins TRBV5-4 to TRBJ1-2; D is ambiguous. Germline CDR1 is SGHNT and CDR2 is YYREEE (reference sequence). V dropped 2 bases and J dropped 10 bases, with 15 bases sitting between them. The CDR3 totals 13 residues. As DNA, the CDR3 is TGTGCCAGCAGCTTCGGGGAAAGTACCTTCTACACCTTC. As protein: CASSFGESTFYTF.

The chain links TRBV6-2 or TRBV6-3 to TRBJ2-7; D uncertain. The germline V gene has CDR1 MNHEY and CDR2 SVGEGT. The CDR3 spans 13 residues. The ends were cut back, 0 bases at V and 2 bases at J, with 5 bases in the middle. CDR3 nucleotide sequence: TGTGCCAGCAGTTACTCTGGGGCCTACGAGCAGTACTTC. Protein: CASSYSGAYEQYF.

The chain uses TRBV2 and TRBJ1-1, with TRBD1 as a possible D gene (5 bases). Deletions cut 11 bases from V and 3 bases from J, with 7 bases between. There are 10 residues in the CDR3. The germline V gene encodes CDR1 SNHLY and CDR2 FYNNEI. The chain's CDR3 is CAGGDTEAFF. The DNA for the CDR3 is TGTGCCGGAGGGGACACTGAAGCTTTCTTT.

The chain uses TRBV10-3 and TRBJ2-1; 7 positions match TRBD2. The germline gives CDR1 ENHRY, CDR2 SYGVKD. CDR3 length: 17 amino acids. After removal of 8 bases from V and 1 base from J, the junction contained 14 bases not matched to a gene. The CDR3 DNA reads as TGTGCCATCGACTCGTTGGGGGAGGGGAGGTCCTACAATGAGCAGTTCTTC. As protein: CAIDSLGEGRSYNEQFF.

The rearrangement uses TRBV29-1 and TRBJ1-1, with D possibly being TRBD1 (5 bases). Germline CDR1 SQVTM, CDR2 ANQGSEA. The CDR3 spans 12 residues. V lost 7 bases to trimming and J lost 1 base, with 10 bases between them. The CDR3 spells CSAAGGNTEAFF. Here the CDR3 DNA reads TGCAGCGCCGCTGGGGGGAACACTGAAGCTTTCTTT.

The DNA of the CDR3 is TGTGCCAGCAGCTTAGACCGGGGTGCTAATGAAAAACTGTTTTTT. This encodes CASSLDRGANEKLFF. The chain has TRBV13 and TRBJ1-4; D is uncertain. CDR3 length equals 15 residues. Trimming pared 1 base from V and 3 bases from J, leaving 9 bases between. Germline V gene data show CDR1 as PRHDT and CDR2 as FYEKMQ (reference sequence).